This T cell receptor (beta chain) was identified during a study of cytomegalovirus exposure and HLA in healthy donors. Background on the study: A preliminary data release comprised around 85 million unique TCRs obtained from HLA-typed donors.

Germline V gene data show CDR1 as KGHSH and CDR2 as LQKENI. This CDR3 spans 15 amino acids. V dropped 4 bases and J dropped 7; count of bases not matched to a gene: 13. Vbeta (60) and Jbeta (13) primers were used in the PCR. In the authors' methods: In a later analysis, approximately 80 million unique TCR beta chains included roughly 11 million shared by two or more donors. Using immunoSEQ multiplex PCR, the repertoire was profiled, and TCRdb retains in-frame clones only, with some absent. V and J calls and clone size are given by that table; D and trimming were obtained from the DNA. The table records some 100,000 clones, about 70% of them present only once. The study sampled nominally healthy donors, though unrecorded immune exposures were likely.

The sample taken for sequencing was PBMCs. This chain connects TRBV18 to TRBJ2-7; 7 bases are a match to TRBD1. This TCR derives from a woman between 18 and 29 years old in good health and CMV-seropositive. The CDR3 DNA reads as TGTGCCAGCTCACATCTGACAGGGCCCGTGAGGGAGCAGTACTTC. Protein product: CASSHLTGPVREQYF.